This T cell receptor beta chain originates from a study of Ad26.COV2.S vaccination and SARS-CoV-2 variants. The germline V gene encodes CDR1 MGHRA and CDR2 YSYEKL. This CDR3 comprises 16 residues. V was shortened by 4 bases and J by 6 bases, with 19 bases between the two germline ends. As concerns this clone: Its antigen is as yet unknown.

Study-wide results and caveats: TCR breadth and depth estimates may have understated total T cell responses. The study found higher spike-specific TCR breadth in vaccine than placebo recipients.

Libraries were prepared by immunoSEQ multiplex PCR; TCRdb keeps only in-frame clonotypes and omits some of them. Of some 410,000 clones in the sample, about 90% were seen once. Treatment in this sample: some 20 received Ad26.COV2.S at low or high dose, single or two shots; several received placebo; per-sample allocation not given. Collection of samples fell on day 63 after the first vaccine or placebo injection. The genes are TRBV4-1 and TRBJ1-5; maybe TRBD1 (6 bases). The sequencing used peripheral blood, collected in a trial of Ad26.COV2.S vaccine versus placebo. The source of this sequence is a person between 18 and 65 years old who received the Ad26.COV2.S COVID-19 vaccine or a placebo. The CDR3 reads CASSLSGGLTAQPQHF. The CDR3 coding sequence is TGCGCCAGCAGCCTCTCGGGGGGGCTAACGGCTCAGCCCCAGCATTTT.